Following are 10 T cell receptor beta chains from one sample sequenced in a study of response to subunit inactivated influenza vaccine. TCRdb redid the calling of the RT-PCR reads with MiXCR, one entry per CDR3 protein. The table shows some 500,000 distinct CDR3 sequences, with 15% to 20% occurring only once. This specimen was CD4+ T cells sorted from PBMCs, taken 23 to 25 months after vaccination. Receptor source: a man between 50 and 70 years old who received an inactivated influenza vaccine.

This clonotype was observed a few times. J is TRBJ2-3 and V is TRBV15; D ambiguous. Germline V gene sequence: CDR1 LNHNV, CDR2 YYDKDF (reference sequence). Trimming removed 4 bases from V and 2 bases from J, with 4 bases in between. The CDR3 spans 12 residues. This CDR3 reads CATSKITDTQYF. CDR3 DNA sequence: TGTGCCACCAGCAAGATCACAGATACGCAGTATTTT. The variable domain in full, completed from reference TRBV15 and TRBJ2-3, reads DAMVIQNPRYQVTQFGKPVTLSCSQTLNHNVMYWYQQKSSQAPKLLFHYYDKDFNNEADTPDNFQSRRPNTSFCFLDIRSPGLGDTAMYLCATSKITDTQYFGPGTRLTVL.

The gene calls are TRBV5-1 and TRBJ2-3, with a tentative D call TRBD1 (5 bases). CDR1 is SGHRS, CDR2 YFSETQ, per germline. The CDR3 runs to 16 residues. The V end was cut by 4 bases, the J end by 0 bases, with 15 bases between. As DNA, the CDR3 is TGCGCCAGCAGCAACAGCAGGGCTCCTAGCACAGATACGCAGTATTTT. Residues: CASSNSRAPSTDTQYF.

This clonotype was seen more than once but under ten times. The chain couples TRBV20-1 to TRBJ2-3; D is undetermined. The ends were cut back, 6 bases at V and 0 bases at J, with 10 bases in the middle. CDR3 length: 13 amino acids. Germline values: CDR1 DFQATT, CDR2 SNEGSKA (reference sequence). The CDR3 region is CSATVESTDTQYF. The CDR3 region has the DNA TGCAGTGCAACAGTAGAAAGCACAGATACGCAGTATTTT.

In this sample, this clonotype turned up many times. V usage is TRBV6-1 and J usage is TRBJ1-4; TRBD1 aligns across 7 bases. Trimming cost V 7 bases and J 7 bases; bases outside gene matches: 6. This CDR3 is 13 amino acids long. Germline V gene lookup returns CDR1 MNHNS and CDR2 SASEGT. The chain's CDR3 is CASTARGSEKLFF. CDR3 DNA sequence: TGTGCCAGCACCGCCAGGGGGAGTGAAAAACTGTTTTTT.

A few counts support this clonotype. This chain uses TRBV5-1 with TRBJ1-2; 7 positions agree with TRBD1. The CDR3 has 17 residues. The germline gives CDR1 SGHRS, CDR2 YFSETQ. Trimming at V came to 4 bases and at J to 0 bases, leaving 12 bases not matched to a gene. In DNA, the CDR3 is TGCGCCAGCAGCCCGTCGACAGGGAGAAGGACTAACTATGGCTACACCTTC. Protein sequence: CASSPSTGRRTNYGYTF. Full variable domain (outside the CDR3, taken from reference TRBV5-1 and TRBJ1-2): KAGVTQTPRYLIKTRGQQVTLSCSPISGHRSVSWYQQTPGQGLQFLFEYFSETQRNKGNFPGRFSGRQFSNSRSEMNVSTLELGDSALYLCASSPSTGRRTNYGYTFGSGTRLTVV.

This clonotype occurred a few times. The CDR3 region has the DNA TGCGCCAGCAGCCAAGCTACCTCGGGACTAGCGGCTTACGAGCAGTACTTC. This encodes CASSQATSGLAAYEQYF. The V gene is TRBV4-3, the J gene TRBJ2-7; 11 bases fit TRBD2. CDR1 and CDR2 from the germline V gene are LGHNA and YSLEER. The CDR3 extends over 17 amino acids. Trimming cost V 1 base and J 4 bases; bases outside gene matches: 9.

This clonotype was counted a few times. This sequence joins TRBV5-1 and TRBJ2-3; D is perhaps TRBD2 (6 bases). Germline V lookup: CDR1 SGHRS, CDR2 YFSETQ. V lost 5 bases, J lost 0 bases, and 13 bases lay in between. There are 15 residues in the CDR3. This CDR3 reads CASSFDGRSTDTQYF. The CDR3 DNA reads TGCGCCAGCAGTTTCGATGGGAGGAGCACAGATACGCAGTATTTT.

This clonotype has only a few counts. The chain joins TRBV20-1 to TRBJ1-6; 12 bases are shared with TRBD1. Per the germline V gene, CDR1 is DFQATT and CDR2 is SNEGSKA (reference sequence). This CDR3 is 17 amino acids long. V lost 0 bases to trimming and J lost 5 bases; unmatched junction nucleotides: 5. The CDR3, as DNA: TGCAGTGCTAGAGATCGGGACAGGGGGCCTAATAATTCACCCCTCCACTTT. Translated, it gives CSARDRDRGPNNSPLHF.

The CDR3 region is CASRRNTEAFF. The DNA of the CDR3 is TGTGCCAGCAGGAGGAACACTGAAGCTTTCTTT. The V and J genes are TRBV25-1 and TRBJ1-1, with no clear D. In germline, CDR1 is MGHDK, CDR2 SYGVNS. This CDR3 is built from 11 residues. V dropped 6 bases and J dropped 1 base, with 3 bases sitting between them.

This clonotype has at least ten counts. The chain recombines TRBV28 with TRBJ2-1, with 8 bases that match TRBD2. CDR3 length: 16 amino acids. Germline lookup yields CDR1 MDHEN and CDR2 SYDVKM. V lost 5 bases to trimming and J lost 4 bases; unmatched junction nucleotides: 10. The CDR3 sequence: CASSPPWGGGYNEQFF. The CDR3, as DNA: TGTGCCAGCAGTCCACCTTGGGGCGGGGGGTACAATGAGCAGTTCTTC.